The 30 T cell receptor beta chains below all came from one sample that was sequenced in a study of Ad26.COV2.S vaccination and SARS-CoV-2 variants listed by TCRdb under 2021. The method behind the library was the immunoSEQ multiplex PCR assay. TCRdb took this table from immuneACCESS and kept in-frame rearrangements with V and J called. Such tables lack part of the clones; where checked against another copy, unresolved V genes explain under half of the gap, and the rest is unexplained. The sample data list about half a million clones, and 89% of these were observed just once. More than 1.5% of the sample is taken by the ten largest. Sample treatment or condition, as interpreted from the label and publication: around 19 received Ad26.COV2.S at low or high dose, single or two shots; 5 received placebo; per-sample allocation not given. Repertoires of vaccine and placebo recipients were sequenced from samples taken on day 63 after the first injection.

This specimen was peripheral blood, taken in a trial of Ad26.COV2.S vaccine versus placebo. The source is a person between 18 and 65 years old who received the Ad26.COV2.S COVID-19 vaccine or a placebo.

CDR3 coding DNA: TGTGCCTGGAGTGTAATCGGCGGGGGGCAGACCCAGTACTTC. Translated: CAWSVIGGGQTQYF. V gene TRBV30 combines with J gene TRBJ2-5, with 8 bases lining up with TRBD2. The CDR3 totals 14 residues. The J segment lost 6 bases and the V segment lost 0 bases, leaving 6 bases of the junction unmatched. The germline gives CDR1 GTSNPN, CDR2 SVGIG (reference sequence).

The gene calls are TRBV3-1 (or the pseudogene TRBV3-2) and TRBJ2-5; the D is unclear. Germline V CDR1 and CDR2: LGHDT, YNNKEL (reference sequence). V dropped 4 bases and J dropped 5 bases, with 14 bases sitting between them. The CDR3 extends over 14 amino acids. CDR3 nucleotide sequence: TGTGCCAGCAGCCCAGGACCGGTTCAGGAGACCCAGTACTTC. Residues: CASSPGPVQETQYF.

The J gene is TRBJ1-3, the V gene TRBV5-8; D gene uncertain. The V gene lost 5 bases and the J gene lost 4 bases, with 16 bases spanning the gap. The length of the CDR3 is 15 residues. Per germline, CDR1 SGHTS and CDR2 YDEGEE. The CDR3 sequence is CASRSGEGGGNTIYF. The CDR3 nucleotides read TGTGCCAGCAGATCCGGGGAGGGAGGCGGAAACACCATATATTTT.

The chain links TRBV10-3 to TRBJ1-1, with 12 bases fitting TRBD1. CDR1 and CDR2 from the germline V gene are ENHRY and SYGVKD. The CDR3 totals 16 residues. The J segment lost 5 bases and the V segment lost 5 bases, leaving 9 bases of the junction unmatched. CDR3 coding DNA: TGTGCCATCAGTCGAGGGGGACAGGGGGCTTCTACTGAAGCTTTCTTT. Translated, it gives CAISRGGQGASTEAFF.

The chain combines TRBV14 with TRBJ2-2; D unclear. This CDR3 has 15 amino acids. Between the trimmed V and J ends, which lost 0 bases and 1 base, there was a span of 6 bases. CDR1 and CDR2 (germline): SGHDN, FVKESK. CDR3 coding DNA: TGTGCCAGCAGCCAAGATAGGCTGAACACCGGGGAGCTGTTTTTT. Its protein is CASSQDRLNTGELFF.

The rearrangement joins TRBV10-3 to TRBJ1-1; unclear D gene. Germline V gene sequence: CDR1 ENHRY, CDR2 SYGVKD. Deletions cut 2 bases from V and 6 bases from J, with 10 bases between. The CDR3 has 13 residues. The CDR3 DNA is TGTGCCATCAGTGAGCCCGCACCTCCTGAAGCTTTCTTT. Encoded protein: CAISEPAPPEAFF.

This chain links TRBV28 with TRBJ2-7; D ambiguous. The V gene lost 3 bases and the J gene lost 0 bases, with 9 bases spanning the gap. This CDR3 comprises 14 residues. CDR1 MDHEN and CDR2 SYDVKM come from the germline V gene. The CDR3 nucleotides are TGTGCCAGCAGTTTTCGAGGAAGCTCCTACGAGCAGTACTTC. It specifies CASSFRGSSYEQYF.

The V call is TRBV5-1, the J call TRBJ2-3; D may be TRBD1 or TRBD2 (5 bases each). The CDR3 runs to 14 residues. CDR1 and CDR2 (germline): SGHRS, YFSETQ. The germline V and J ends were trimmed by 4 bases and 4 bases, with 13 bases remaining between them. The CDR3 is CASSLPQGADTQYF. The CDR3 region has the DNA TGCGCCAGCAGCCTCCCGCAGGGAGCAGATACGCAGTATTTT.

As regards this clone: At one end the junction does not follow the germline gene, possibly because of a read error. The genes are TRBV6-4 and TRBJ1-4; no clear D gene. CDR1 is MRHNA, CDR2 SNTAGT, per germline. This CDR3 has 17 amino acids. The CDR3: CACSILSRRATNEKLFF. The CDR3 DNA reads as TGTGCCTGCAGCATCCTTAGCAGACGTGCAACTAATGAAAAACTGTTTTTT.

The genes are TRBV19 and TRBJ2-7; a possible D gene is TRBD1 (6 bases). Trimming cost V 6 bases and J 3 bases, with 15 bases left between them. The germline V gene encodes CDR1 LNHDA and CDR2 SQIVND (reference sequence). CDR3 length equals 14 residues. The CDR3 DNA reads TGTGCCAGTAGCACCCGGGACATCAGCTACGAGCAGTACTTC. Amino acids: CASSTRDISYEQYF.

V gene TRBV6-2 or TRBV6-3 combines with J gene TRBJ1-6; D gene ambiguous. The germline V gene has CDR1 MNHEY and CDR2 SVGEGT. The length of the CDR3 is 12 residues. Trimming shortened V by 4 bases and J by 10 bases, and 8 bases separated the two germline ends. DNA for the CDR3: TGTGCCAGCAGTTCTCCTAGCTCACCCCTCCACTTT. Protein sequence: CASSSPSSPLHF.

This clone was detected once. The genes are TRBV28 and TRBJ1-2; 7 nucleotides match TRBD1. The V gene's germline CDR1 is MDHEN and CDR2 SYDVKM. Germline trimming cut 6 bases from V and 0 bases from J; bases unmatched to any gene: 7. The CDR3 consists of 15 residues. The CDR3 loop is CASSLTGTANYGYTF. Here the CDR3 DNA reads TGTGCCAGCAGCCTTACTGGGACAGCTAACTATGGCTACACCTTC.

This CDR3 reads CASSLFVGELFF. CDR3 DNA sequence: TGTGCCAGCAGCTTATTTGTCGGGGAGCTGTTTTTT. The chain combines TRBV7-9 with TRBJ2-2; D remains unclear. Germline CDR1 and CDR2: SEHNR and FQNEAQ (reference sequence). This CDR3 spans 12 amino acids. With 2 bases removed from V and 7 bases from J, the gap between germline ends came to 5 bases.

The chain carries TRBV6-6 and TRBJ1-5; the match to TRBD1 covers 7 bases. Trimming at V came to 7 bases and at J to 4 bases, leaving 7 bases not matched to a gene. The germline V gene encodes CDR1 MNHNY and CDR2 SVGAGI (reference sequence). This CDR3 is 14 amino acids long. The CDR3 protein is CASMFGQANQPQHF. The DNA for the CDR3 is TGTGCCAGCATGTTCGGACAGGCTAATCAGCCCCAGCATTTT.

The sample holds one count of this clone. The V gene is TRBV29-1, the J gene TRBJ2-7, with D possibly matching TRBD1 (6 bases). CDR1 SQVTM and CDR2 ANQGSEA come from the germline V gene. There are 15 residues in the CDR3. Trimming pared 1 base from V and 1 base from J, leaving 14 bases between. CDR3 amino acids: CSVEAPGQSSYEQYF. CDR3 DNA: TGCAGCGTTGAAGCCCCCGGACAGTCATCCTACGAGCAGTACTTC.

The chain is built from TRBV6-7 and TRBJ1-5, with 11 bases fitting TRBD1. TRBV6-7 is reported as an ORF; its role is uncertain. Losses at the gene ends were 6 bases for V and 2 bases for J; bases not matched to a gene: 9. CDR3 size: 17 residues. Here the CDR3 reads CASSWDRGTKGNQPQHF. In DNA form, the CDR3 reads TGTGCCAGCAGCTGGGACAGGGGGACGAAGGGCAATCAGCCCCAGCATTTT.

J is TRBJ1-3 and V is TRBV5-1; 10 positions agree with TRBD1. Germline loops: CDR1 SGHRS, CDR2 YFSETQ. The CDR3 extends over 15 amino acids. V was clipped by 3 bases and J by 7 bases; unmatched bases: 7. In nucleotides, the CDR3 is TGCGCCAGCAGCTGGACAGGGGGGAGTACTAACACCATATATTTT. Protein sequence: CASSWTGGSTNTIYF. The complete variable domain, with remaining parts taken from reference TRBV5-1 and TRBJ1-3, reads KAGVTQTPRYLIKTRGQQVTLSCSPISGHRSVSWYQQTPGQGLQFLFEYFSETQRNKGNFPGRFSGRQFSNSRSEMNVSTLELGDSALYLCASSWTGGSTNTIYFGEGSWLTVV.

V gene TRBV4-2 combines with J gene TRBJ2-7, with D perhaps TRBD1 (8 bases). In germline, CDR1 is LGHNA, CDR2 YNFKEQ. The CDR3 spans 16 residues. The germline V and J ends were trimmed by 3 bases and 4 bases, with 19 bases remaining between them. In DNA, the CDR3 is TGTGCCAGCAGCCAGATTACAGGGGGGGGCGCGTACGAGCAGTACTTC. It encodes CASSQITGGGAYEQYF.

This chain uses TRBV20-1 with TRBJ2-1, with D unclear. The germline gives CDR1 DFQATT, CDR2 SNEGSKA (reference sequence). Trimming stripped 6 bases from V and 2 bases from J, with 14 bases between. The CDR3 spans 14 residues. CDR3 coding DNA: TGCAGTGCGAGTTTCATTAGAACCTACAATGAGCAGTTCTTC. Its translation: CSASFIRTYNEQFF.

The chain links TRBV7-8 to TRBJ2-3, with D perhaps matching TRBD2 (7 bases). The CDR3 has 17 residues. Per the germline V gene, CDR1 is SGHVS and CDR2 is FQNEAQ. V gave up 2 bases and J gave up 2 bases, with 17 bases separating them. This chain's CDR3 is CASSLPRGASDTDTQYF. CDR3 DNA sequence: TGTGCCAGCAGCTTACCTCGGGGGGCTAGCGACACAGATACGCAGTATTTT.

The chain has TRBV7-9 and TRBJ2-1; 8 bases line up with TRBD2. This CDR3 comprises 16 residues. V was clipped by 5 bases and J by 5 bases; unmatched bases: 11. In germline, CDR1 is SEHNR, CDR2 FQNEAQ (reference sequence). CDR3: CASSPQGLVQNNEQFF. In DNA form, the CDR3 reads TGTGCCAGCAGCCCTCAGGGACTAGTCCAGAACAATGAGCAGTTCTTC.

V and J are TRBV30 and TRBJ2-2, with 8 nucleotides matching TRBD2. The CDR3 is 19 residues long. Per germline, CDR1 GTSNPN and CDR2 SVGIG (reference sequence). The junction had 19 bases not matched to a gene; V was cut back by 4 bases and J by 3 bases. This CDR3 is CAWTRTRVRLAGHTGELFF. In nucleotides, the CDR3 is TGTGCCTGGACTAGAACAAGGGTCCGGCTAGCGGGTCACACCGGGGAGCTGTTTTTT.

V usage is TRBV7-9 and J usage is TRBJ2-5; D unclear. Germline lookup yields CDR1 SEHNR and CDR2 FQNEAQ (reference sequence). Trimming left V 5 bases short and J 3 bases short, with 7 bases between. CDR3 length: 12 residues. The CDR3 bases are TGTGCCAGCAGCCCCGGTAAAGAGACCCAGTACTTC. Its protein is CASSPGKETQYF.

The rearrangement joins TRBV27 to TRBJ2-7; a possible D gene is TRBD2 (6 bases). The CDR3 is 14 amino acids. Germline CDR1 and CDR2: MNHEY and SMNVEV (reference sequence). The V end lost 4 bases, the J end lost 4 bases, and 14 bases lay between the germline ends. CDR3 region: CASSWRGGSYEQYF. The CDR3 bases are TGTGCCAGCAGTTGGAGGGGCGGAAGTTACGAGCAGTACTTC.

Points on this clone: The same CDR3 can be traced to other DNA sequences in this sample. The chain is built from TRBV2 and TRBJ1-5; D is possibly TRBD1 (6 bases). V was clipped by 5 bases and J by 3 bases, with 11 bases between them. The germline V gene encodes CDR1 SNHLY and CDR2 FYNNEI. This CDR3 has 14 amino acids. CDR3: CASSRQGNNQPQHF. The DNA of the CDR3 is TGTGCCAGCAGTCGGCAGGGGAACAATCAGCCCCAGCATTTT.

The J gene is TRBJ2-1, the V gene TRBV20-1; a possible D gene is TRBD1 (5 bases). V was pared by 3 bases and J by 1 base, with 10 bases between. The germline V gene encodes CDR1 DFQATT and CDR2 SNEGSKA (reference sequence). This CDR3 comprises 14 residues. CDR3 nucleotides: TGCAGTGCTAGTTTTTCAGGGTCCTACAATGAGCAGTTCTTC. Amino acid sequence: CSASFSGSYNEQFF.

The CDR3 reads CASRLTGRNTEAFF. CDR3 in DNA: TGTGCCAGTAGACTTACAGGGCGAAACACTGAAGCTTTCTTT. The chain employs TRBV19 and TRBJ1-1, with D perhaps TRBD1 (6 bases). Trimming removed 6 bases at V and 2 bases at J, with 13 bases between. The germline gives CDR1 LNHDA, CDR2 SQIVND (reference sequence). The CDR3 loop spans 14 amino acids. Drawing the rest from reference TRBV19 and TRBJ1-1, the complete variable domain is DGGITQSPKYLFRKEGQNVTLSCEQNLNHDAMYWYRQDPGQGLRLIYYSQIVNDFQKGDIAEGYSVSREKKESFPLTVTSAQKNPTAFYLCASRLTGRNTEAFFGQGTRLTVV.

This clone appeared once. Additional DNA sequences in this sample encode the identical CDR3. The J gene is TRBJ1-6, the V gene TRBV30; 9 nucleotides align to TRBD1. Germline CDR1 and CDR2: GTSNPN and SVGIG (reference sequence). V dropped 0 bases and J dropped 7; count of bases not matched to a gene: 1. The CDR3 loop spans 14 amino acids. The CDR3 protein is CAWSVGTGNSPLHF. DNA for the CDR3: TGTGCCTGGAGTGTAGGGACAGGGAATTCACCCCTCCACTTT.

V and J are TRBV3-1 (or the pseudogene TRBV3-2) and TRBJ2-2; 16 bases align to TRBD2. This CDR3 is built from 19 residues. Germline V gene lookup returns CDR1 LGHDT and CDR2 YNNKEL (reference sequence). The V and J ends lost 4 bases and 5 bases, in that order; junction bases with no gene match: 10. Here the CDR3 DNA reads TGTGCCAGCAGCCGCGGCTCGGGACTAGCGGGAGGGAGGACCGGGGAGCTGTTTTTT. Its translation: CASSRGSGLAGGRTGELFF.

This clone was observed a few times. The gene calls are TRBV7-2 and TRBJ1-3, with D possibly matching TRBD1 (6 bases). CDR3 length: 15 amino acids. Trimming stripped 5 bases from V and 2 bases from J, with 13 bases between. Germline V gene lookup returns CDR1 SGHTA and CDR2 FQGNSA. CDR3 protein: CASSPWTVTGNTIYF. The CDR3, as DNA: TGTGCCAGCAGCCCGTGGACAGTTACTGGAAACACCATATATTTT. The full variable domain, in which reference TRBV7-2 and TRBJ1-3 provide the parts outside the CDR3, is GAGVSQSPSNKVTEKGKDVELRCDPISGHTALYWYRQSLGQGLEFLIYFQGNSAPDKSGLPSDRFSAERTGGSVSTLTIQRTQQEDSAVYLCASSPWTVTGNTIYFGEGSWLTVV.